These 30 T cell receptor beta chains were sequenced from one sample in a study of blood T cell repertoires in COVID-19. Profiling relied on immunoSEQ multiplex PCR, and the TCRdb table lists in-frame clones only, not all of them. Of about 350,000 clones in the sample, around nine tenths were seen once. Sequences were obtained from PBMCs or T cells enriched from blood (not recorded which). The receptor source for this set is a woman aged 25-40 years who had been exposed to COVID-19.

The chain employs TRBV21-1 and TRBJ1-1; the D call in the table, TRBD1, was not verified against the DNA. TRBV21-1 is labeled a pseudogene. There are 18 residues in the CDR3. CDR3 nucleotides: TGTGCCAGCAGCCGCCTTTCGGACAGGGGGGTCATGAACACTGAAGCTTTCTTT. Amino acids: CASSRLSDRGVMNTEAFF.

The chain is built from TRBV3-1 (or the pseudogene TRBV3-2) and TRBJ2-2, with a weak D call TRBD2 (5 bases). Germline CDR1 LGHDT, CDR2 YNNKEL (reference sequence). The CDR3 consists of 15 residues. Trimming removed 2 bases from V and 3 bases from J, with 10 bases in between. CDR3 sequence: CASSQTAGDTGELFF. The DNA of the CDR3 is TGTGCCAGCAGCCAAACGGCGGGCGACACCGGGGAGCTGTTTTTT.

The rearrangement joins TRBV9 to TRBJ2-2; 7 bases match TRBD1. The CDR3 runs 15 residues. Germline V gene sequence: CDR1 SGDLS, CDR2 YYNGEE. V shed 3 bases and J 4 bases; nucleotides not matched to a gene: 6. The CDR3 DNA reads TGTGCCAGCAGCGAACAGGGGAAGCTCACCGGGGAGCTGTTTTTT. Its translation: CASSEQGKLTGELFF.

The rearrangement uses TRBV6-5 and TRBJ2-5; TRBD2 might be the D (6 bases). Germline V gene lookup returns CDR1 MNHEY and CDR2 SVGAGI. The CDR3 consists of 15 residues. V dropped 0 bases and J dropped 4 bases, with 12 bases sitting between them. The CDR3 spells CASSYSGLRGETQYF. The CDR3 DNA is TGTGCCAGCAGTTACTCGGGACTGCGGGGAGAGACCCAGTACTTC.

The rearrangement joins TRBV6-1 to TRBJ2-5; TRBD2 might be the D (7 bases). CDR1 is MNHNS, CDR2 SASEGT, per germline. The CDR3 spans 14 residues. Trimming removed 0 bases at V and 9 bases at J, with 14 bases between. CDR3 residues: CASSEASGGGAQYF. The CDR3 nucleotides read TGTGCCAGCAGTGAAGCTAGCGGAGGGGGGGCCCAGTACTTC.

The J gene is TRBJ2-7, the V gene TRBV28, with TRBD1 matching 7 bases. The CDR3 loop spans 14 amino acids. J was trimmed by 5 bases and V by 2 bases; bases with no gene match: 6. CDR1 is MDHEN, CDR2 SYDVKM, per germline. CDR3 protein: CASSLVQGFNEQYF. The CDR3 DNA reads TGTGCCAGCAGTTTAGTACAGGGGTTCAACGAGCAGTACTTC.

This sequence joins TRBV7-9 and TRBJ2-1, with 11 bases that match TRBD2. V trimming: 2 bases; J trimming: 7 bases; junction bases outside the gene matches: 13. The CDR3 extends over 18 amino acids. Germline V gene lookup returns CDR1 SEHNR and CDR2 FQNEAQ (reference sequence). CDR3 in amino acids: CASSLNWEGLAGGNEQFF. CDR3 DNA: TGTGCCAGCAGCTTAAATTGGGAAGGACTAGCGGGCGGGAATGAGCAGTTCTTC.

This clone came up once. This sequence joins TRBV9 and TRBJ2-7, with a tentative D call TRBD2 (6 bases). CDR1 is SGDLS and CDR2 is YYNGEE in the germline V gene. The CDR3 has 12 residues. The ends were cut back, 4 bases at V and 4 bases at J, with 9 bases in the middle. CDR3 nucleotides: TGTGCCAGCAGCCGAGGACTATACGAGCAGTACTTC. It is translated as CASSRGLYEQYF.

About this clone itself: The sample contains more than one DNA sequence encoding this CDR3. The V and J genes are TRBV12-3 or TRBV12-4 and TRBJ1-1, with D tentatively TRBD1 (6 bases). The CDR3 runs 13 residues. V was shortened by 6 bases and J by 1 base, with 9 bases between the two germline ends. The CDR3 sequence: CASSPTGNTEAFF. The CDR3 coding sequence is TGTGCCAGCAGCCCGACAGGGAACACTGAAGCTTTCTTT.

The chain has TRBV7-6 and TRBJ1-4, with 7 nucleotides matching TRBD1. With 2 bases clipped from V and 6 bases from J, the junction kept 3 bases outside the gene matches. The CDR3 totals 14 residues. The germline gives CDR1 SGHVS, CDR2 FNYEAQ. CDR3 bases: TGTGCCAGCAGCTTAATCGGACAGGATGAAAAACTGTTTTTT. Translated: CASSLIGQDEKLFF.

This chain links TRBV3-1 (or the pseudogene TRBV3-2) with TRBJ2-3; 13 bases match TRBD2. The CDR3 spans 15 residues. After removal of 7 bases from V and 4 bases from J, the junction contained 5 bases not matched to a gene. Germline CDR1 LGHDT, CDR2 YNNKEL (reference sequence). The CDR3 loop reads CASTLGLAGADTQYF. Here the CDR3 DNA reads TGTGCCAGCACCCTCGGACTAGCGGGAGCAGATACGCAGTATTTT.

J is TRBJ2-1 and V is TRBV27, with 7 bases fitting TRBD2. CDR1 MNHEY and CDR2 SMNVEV come from the germline V gene (reference sequence). With V trimmed by 8 bases and J by 2 bases, 6 bases remained unmatched. The CDR3 is made up of 14 amino acids. CDR3 residues: CASARGSTYNEQFF. The CDR3 DNA follows: TGTGCCAGCGCCCGCGGGAGTACCTACAATGAGCAGTTCTTC.

This rearrangement joins TRBV5-1 to TRBJ2-3, with a weak D call TRBD2 (5 bases). Germline V gene data show CDR1 as SGHRS and CDR2 as YFSETQ. With 7 bases removed from V and 0 bases from J, the gap between germline ends came to 18 bases. The CDR3 loop spans 16 amino acids. The CDR3 sequence is CASRLTDWASTDTQYF. The DNA for the CDR3 is TGCGCCAGCCGGCTTACGGACTGGGCTAGCACAGATACGCAGTATTTT.

This clone has only one observation. This chain joins TRBV30 and TRBJ2-5; 7 bases are a match to TRBD2. J gave up 2 bases and V 2 bases, and 11 bases lay outside the gene matches. The CDR3 spans 16 residues. Germline-derived CDR1 and CDR2 are GTSNPN and SVGIG (reference sequence). CDR3 region: CAWSLGAAAGQETQYF. The CDR3, as DNA: TGTGCCTGGAGTTTAGGGGCGGCAGCGGGACAAGAGACCCAGTACTTC.

The chain recombines TRBV19 with TRBJ1-4, with 8 bases matching TRBD1. The CDR3 length is 15 residues. Germline V gives CDR1 LNHDA, CDR2 SQIVND (reference sequence). The V and J ends lost 5 bases and 2 bases, in that order; junction bases with no gene match: 4. CDR3 in DNA: TGTGCCAGTAGTTTCGACAGGGGCACTAATGAAAAACTGTTTTTT. This sequence encodes CASSFDRGTNEKLFF.

This sequence joins TRBV27 and TRBJ2-1; 8 positions agree with TRBD2. V gave up 5 bases and J gave up 2 bases; unmatched junction bases: 5. CDR3 length: 15 residues. Germline CDR1 is MNHEY and CDR2 is SMNVEV (reference sequence). CDR3 loop: CASSLREGPYNEQFF. In DNA form, the CDR3 reads TGTGCCAGCAGTCTACGGGAGGGACCCTACAATGAGCAGTTCTTC.

The gene calls are TRBV19 and TRBJ2-1, with 8 bases lining up with TRBD2. V shed 3 bases, J shed 0 bases, and the junction held 1 base outside the gene matches. This CDR3 region has 15 residues. Per the germline V gene, CDR1 is LNHDA and CDR2 is SQIVND (reference sequence). In nucleotides, the CDR3 is TGTGCCAGTAGTATGAGCGGGAGCTCCTACAATGAGCAGTTCTTC. It translates to CASSMSGSSYNEQFF.

This sequence joins TRBV27 and TRBJ2-1; D remains ambiguous. The germline V gene encodes CDR1 MNHEY and CDR2 SMNVEV (reference sequence). Trimming left V 3 bases short and J 0 bases short, with 18 bases between. This CDR3 is built from 18 residues. The CDR3 protein is CASSFKARSGFSYNEQFF. DNA for the CDR3: TGTGCCAGCAGTTTTAAAGCCCGATCAGGTTTCTCCTACAATGAGCAGTTCTTC.

In this sample, this clone turned up once. This chain uses TRBV5-4 with TRBJ2-1; D call uncertain. Trimming cost V 1 base and J 6 bases, with 8 bases left between them. The CDR3 runs to 13 residues. The germline V gene has CDR1 SGHNT and CDR2 YYREEE (reference sequence). The CDR3 here is CASSLTSGNEQFF. CDR3 sequence (DNA): TGTGCCAGCAGCTTGACAAGTGGCAATGAGCAGTTCTTC.

This clone was seen once. The chain recombines TRBV4-1 with TRBJ2-1; 7 bases line up with TRBD1. J gave up 5 bases and V 4 bases, and 11 bases lay outside the gene matches. The CDR3 covers 16 residues. Per the germline V gene, CDR1 is MGHRA and CDR2 is YSYEKL. CDR3 sequence: CASSRETGSVNNEQFF. CDR3 sequence (DNA): TGCGCCAGCAGCCGCGAGACAGGGAGCGTCAACAATGAGCAGTTCTTC.

The gene calls are TRBV27 and TRBJ1-6; maybe TRBD1 (6 bases). Germline CDR1 reads MNHEY; CDR2 reads SMNVEV (reference sequence). Deletions cut 2 bases from V and 8 bases from J, with 16 bases between. The CDR3 length is 16 residues. The DNA of the CDR3 is TGTGCCAGCAGTTTAGGAACAGGGTTTAGTGATTCACCCCTCCACTTT. Translating it yields CASSLGTGFSDSPLHF.

The chain recombines TRBV6-2 or TRBV6-3 with TRBJ2-7; D not resolved. The V and J ends lost 0 bases and 4 bases respectively, with 4 bases between them. The CDR3 is made up of 12 amino acids. Germline CDR1 reads MNHEY; CDR2 reads SVGEGT. CDR3 loop: CASSYSEYEQYF. In nucleotides, the CDR3 is TGTGCCAGCAGTTACTCGGAGTACGAGCAGTACTTC.

The genes are TRBV12-2 and TRBJ2-7; the tabulated D call, TRBD1, remains unverified against the DNA. TRBV12-2 is a pseudogene locus. The CDR3 extends over 16 amino acids. The CDR3 DNA sequence: TGTGCAAGTCGCTTAAACCCGGACAGGGGAAACCACGAGCAGTACTTC. It codes for CASRLNPDRGNHEQYF.

This chain joins TRBV29-1 and TRBJ1-2; TRBD1 might be the D (6 bases). The V end was cut by 4 bases, the J end by 5 bases, with 11 bases between. The CDR3 spans 12 residues. The germline gives CDR1 SQVTM, CDR2 ANQGSEA. CDR3 coding DNA: TGCAGCGTTGTGGGCAGGGGATATGGCTACACCTTC. Its protein product is CSVVGRGYGYTF.

The chain has TRBV9 and TRBJ2-1, with 8 bases matching TRBD1. Germline CDR1 is SGDLS and CDR2 is YYNGEE. This CDR3 is built from 18 residues. V was pared by 9 bases and J by 5 bases, with 22 bases of the junction left unmatched. CDR3 coding DNA: TGTGCCACCGCTCGCCAGGGCTCCCAGGGGGCGGGCGACAATGAGCAGTTCTTC. Translation: CATARQGSQGAGDNEQFF.

J is TRBJ1-1 and V is TRBV19; weak D call: TRBD1 (5 bases). Germline V lookup: CDR1 LNHDA, CDR2 SQIVND (reference sequence). Between the trimmed V and J ends, which lost 10 bases and 0 bases, there was a span of 12 bases. The CDR3 runs to 13 residues. CDR3 DNA: TGTGCCATTTCGGACATCATGAACACTGAAGCTTTCTTT. Encoded protein: CAISDIMNTEAFF.

The V gene is TRBV30, the J gene TRBJ1-1; weak D call: TRBD1 (5 bases). The CDR3 loop spans 15 amino acids. The germline V and J ends were trimmed by 2 bases and 11 bases, with 24 bases remaining between them. The germline V gene encodes CDR1 GTSNPN and CDR2 SVGIG (reference sequence). The CDR3 reads CAWSPNLVGEVYAFF. The CDR3 nucleotides read TGTGCCTGGAGTCCTAATCTGGTGGGGGAGGTGTACGCTTTCTTT.

V and J are TRBV11-2 and TRBJ2-7; TRBD1 matches 12 bases. The CDR3 contains 15 residues. CDR1 SGHAT and CDR2 FQNNGV come from the germline V gene. Trimming cost V 4 bases and J 3 bases; bases outside gene matches: 4. CDR3 DNA sequence: TGTGCCAGCAGCTCCGGGACAGGGGGCTTCTACGAGCAGTACTTC. As protein: CASSSGTGGFYEQYF.

The rearrangement uses TRBV11-2 and TRBJ2-7, with 10 nucleotides matching TRBD1. V lost 5 bases and J lost 6; bases outside the gene matches: 4. The CDR3 totals 13 residues. The V gene's germline CDR1 is SGHAT and CDR2 FQNNGV. CDR3 coding DNA: TGTGCCAGCAGCCCAGGACAGGGGGGCGAGCAGTACTTC. The encoded protein is CASSPGQGGEQYF.

To note about this clone: Other DNA sequences in the sample encode the same CDR3. V is TRBV3-1 (or the pseudogene TRBV3-2) and J is TRBJ2-1; 13 bases match TRBD2. Germline CDR1 is LGHDT and CDR2 is YNNKEL (reference sequence). Trimming at V came to 5 bases and at J to 4 bases, leaving 2 bases not matched to a gene. The CDR3 runs to 15 residues. The CDR3 coding sequence is TGTGCCAGCAGCTTGACTAGCGGGAGGTACAATGAGCAGTTCTTC. This sequence encodes CASSLTSGRYNEQFF.